This record looks at one TCR beta chain sequence and its context. What it recognizes is unknown. These data are taken from a study of CD8+ T cells in alopecia areata. Study-wide findings and caveats: Affected lesional scalp, above all in alopecia totalis/universalis, was more clonal than normal scalp.

Germline CDR1 SGHRS, CDR2 YFSETQ. The V gene lost 0 bases and the J gene lost 6 bases, with 15 bases spanning the gap. This CDR3 contains 15 residues. Following RNA extraction, reverse transcription yielded cDNA that acted as the sequencing template. Assay used: immunoSEQ multiplex PCR; TCRdb lists only in-frame clones, some missing. The sample lists 70,000 or so clones, roughly three fifths occurring once. Specimens obtained from alopecia areata patients comprised lesional scalp punch biopsies and peripheral blood. This clonotype was sampled from a human donor with alopecia areata. The rearrangement links TRBV5-1 to TRBJ1-2, with a possible D match to TRBD1 (6 bases). This material consisted of CD8+ T cells sorted from blood, taken at week 0. CDR3 bases: TGCGCCAGCAGCTTGGCCAAGGCGGGGGCCGATGGCTACACCTTC. It encodes CASSLAKAGADGYTF.